This T cell receptor beta chain was documented in a study of T-cell memory formation after mild COVID-19. Study-level points and caveats: The study detected some responding clones in pre-infection memory, suggesting cross-reactive memory joined. Mostly located in CM and EM were contracting CD4+ clones, with contracting CD8+ clones located in EMRA. There was no confirmation that second-wave clones peaking on day 37 were SARS-CoV-2 specific.

TCRalpha and TCRbeta libraries used 5'RACE with constant-segment primers and UMIs. Each CDR3 protein gets one entry after TCRdb re-called the 5' RACE reads with MiXCR. The table shows around 320,000 distinct CDR3 sequences, with roughly a fifth occurring only once. Germline CDR1 is SGHVS and CDR2 is FNYEAQ. V was clipped by 5 bases and J by 4 bases, with 13 bases between them. The CDR3 covers 14 residues. This clonotype has only a few counts. Antigen unknown. The chain recombines TRBV7-6 with TRBJ2-3; D is possibly TRBD1 or TRBD2 (5 bases each). This TCR was sampled from a man in his late teens or twenties who had mild COVID-19 (a few samples of this study predate the infection). Cell type and time point are not known. Specimen: PBMCs or a T cell subset sorted from them (not recorded which). The CDR3 region is CASSETGAPDTQYF. CDR3 sequence (DNA): TGTGCCAGCAGCGAGACCGGGGCTCCAGATACGCAGTATTTT.